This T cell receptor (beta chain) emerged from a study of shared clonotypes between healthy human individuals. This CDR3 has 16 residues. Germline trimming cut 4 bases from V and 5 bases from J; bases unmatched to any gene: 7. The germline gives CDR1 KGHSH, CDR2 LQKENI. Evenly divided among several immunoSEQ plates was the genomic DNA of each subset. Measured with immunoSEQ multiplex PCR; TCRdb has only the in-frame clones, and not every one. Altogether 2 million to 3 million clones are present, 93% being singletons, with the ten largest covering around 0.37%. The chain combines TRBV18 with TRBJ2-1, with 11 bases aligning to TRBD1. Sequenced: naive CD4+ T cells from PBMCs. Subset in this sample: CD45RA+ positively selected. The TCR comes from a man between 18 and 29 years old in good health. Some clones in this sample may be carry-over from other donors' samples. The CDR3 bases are TGTGCCAGCTCACTAAGGACAGGGGGCGGCGACAATGAGCAGTTCTTC. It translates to CASSLRTGGGDNEQFF.